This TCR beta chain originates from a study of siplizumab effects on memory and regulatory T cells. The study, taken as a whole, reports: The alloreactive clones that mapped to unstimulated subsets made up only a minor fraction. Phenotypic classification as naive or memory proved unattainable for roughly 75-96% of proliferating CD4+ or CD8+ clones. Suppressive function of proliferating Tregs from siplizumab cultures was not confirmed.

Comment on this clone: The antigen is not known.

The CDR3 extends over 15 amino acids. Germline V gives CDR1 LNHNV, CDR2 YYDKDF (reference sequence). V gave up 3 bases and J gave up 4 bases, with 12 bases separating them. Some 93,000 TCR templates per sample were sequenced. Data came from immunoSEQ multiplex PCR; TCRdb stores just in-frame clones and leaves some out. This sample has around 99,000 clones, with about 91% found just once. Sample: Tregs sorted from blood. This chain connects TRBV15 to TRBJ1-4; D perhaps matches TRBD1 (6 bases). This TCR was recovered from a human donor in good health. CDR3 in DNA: TGTGCCACCAGCAGTTCAGGGGCGATTAATGAAAAACTGTTTTTT. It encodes CATSSSGAINEKLFF. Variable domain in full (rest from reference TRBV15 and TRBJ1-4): DAMVIQNPRYQVTQFGKPVTLSCSQTLNHNVMYWYQQKSSQAPKLLFHYYDKDFNNEADTPDNFQSRRPNTSFCFLDIRSPGLGDTAMYLCATSSSGAINEKLFFGSGTQLSVL.